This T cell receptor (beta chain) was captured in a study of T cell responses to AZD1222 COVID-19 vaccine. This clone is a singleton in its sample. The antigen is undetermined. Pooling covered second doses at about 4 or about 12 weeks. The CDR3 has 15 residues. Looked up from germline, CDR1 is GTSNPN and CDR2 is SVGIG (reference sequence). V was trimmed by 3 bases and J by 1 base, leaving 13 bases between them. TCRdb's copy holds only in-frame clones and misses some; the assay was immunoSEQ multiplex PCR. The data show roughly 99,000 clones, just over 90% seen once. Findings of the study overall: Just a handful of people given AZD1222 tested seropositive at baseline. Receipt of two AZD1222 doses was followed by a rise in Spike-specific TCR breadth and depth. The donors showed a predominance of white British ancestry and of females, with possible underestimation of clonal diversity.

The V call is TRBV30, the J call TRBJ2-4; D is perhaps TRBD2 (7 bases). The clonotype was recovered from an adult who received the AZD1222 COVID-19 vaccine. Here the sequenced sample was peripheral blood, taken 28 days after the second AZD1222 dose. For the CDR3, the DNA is TGTGCCTGGAGCCTAAGGGGGGGCGCCAAAAACATTCAGTACTTC. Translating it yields CAWSLRGGAKNIQYF.